This note documents a single TCR beta chain sequence. MiXCR, applied by TCRdb to the RT-PCR reads, yields one record per CDR3 protein. The sample includes about 74,000 distinct CDR3 sequences, approximately 26% of them seen just once. The source of the sample is a study of patients and donors after allogeneic stem cell transplantation. The germline V gene encodes CDR1 SNHLY and CDR2 FYNNEI. Between the trimmed V and J ends, which lost 3 bases and 5 bases, there was a span of 10 bases. CDR3 length: 14 residues. The specimen sequenced was blood, either unsorted or a sorted T cell fraction (not recorded which). The sequence was collected from a human donor who was either an allogeneic HSCT recipient or a stem cell or donor lymphocyte infusion donor (not recorded which). It is not recorded whose cells these are; they may come from a transplant donor. This chain joins TRBV2 and TRBJ2-2; D possibly uses TRBD1 or TRBD2 (5 bases each). CDR3 coding DNA: TGTGCCAGCAGTGAGAATGAGGGGACCGGGGAGCTGTTTTTT. Protein sequence: CASSENEGTGELFF.